This T cell receptor (beta chain) was sequenced in a study of chemoradiotherapy in HPV16-positive cancers. This clone was observed once. Trimming shortened V by 2 bases and J by 1 base, and 11 bases separated the two germline ends. The CDR3 is 15 residues long. The germline gives CDR1 KGHSH, CDR2 LQKENI. This table comes from immunoSEQ multiplex PCR, and its TCRdb copy is limited to in-frame clones, with some not included. The sample carries 25,000 to 40,000 clones, about 88% recorded once. This TCR came from a human donor with HPV-associated anogenital cancer. The source was blood, collected from a patient who underwent chemoradiotherapy. V and J are TRBV18 and TRBJ1-1, with D unresolved. The CDR3 sequence: CASSPNREWNTEAFF. CDR3 coding DNA: TGTGCCAGCTCACCAAACAGAGAGTGGAACACTGAAGCTTTCTTT.